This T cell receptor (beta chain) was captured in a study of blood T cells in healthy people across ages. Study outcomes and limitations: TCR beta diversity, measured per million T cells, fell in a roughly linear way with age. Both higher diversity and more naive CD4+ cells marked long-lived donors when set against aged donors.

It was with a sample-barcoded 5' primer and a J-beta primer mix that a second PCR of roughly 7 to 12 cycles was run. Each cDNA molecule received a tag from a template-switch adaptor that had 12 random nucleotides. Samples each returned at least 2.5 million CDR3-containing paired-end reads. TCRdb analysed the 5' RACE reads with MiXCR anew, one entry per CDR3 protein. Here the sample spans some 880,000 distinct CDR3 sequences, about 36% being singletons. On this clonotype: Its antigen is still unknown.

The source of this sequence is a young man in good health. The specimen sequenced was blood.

This chain's CDR3 is CSVSTSGGAKNTGELFF. The CDR3 region has the DNA TGCAGCGTTTCGACTAGCGGGGGGGCTAAGAACACCGGGGAGCTGTTTTTT. V usage is TRBV29-1 and J usage is TRBJ2-2; 14 bases line up with TRBD2. The CDR3 is 17 residues long. After removal of 5 bases from V and 1 base from J, the junction contained 6 bases not matched to a gene. The germline gives CDR1 SQVTM, CDR2 ANQGSEA.